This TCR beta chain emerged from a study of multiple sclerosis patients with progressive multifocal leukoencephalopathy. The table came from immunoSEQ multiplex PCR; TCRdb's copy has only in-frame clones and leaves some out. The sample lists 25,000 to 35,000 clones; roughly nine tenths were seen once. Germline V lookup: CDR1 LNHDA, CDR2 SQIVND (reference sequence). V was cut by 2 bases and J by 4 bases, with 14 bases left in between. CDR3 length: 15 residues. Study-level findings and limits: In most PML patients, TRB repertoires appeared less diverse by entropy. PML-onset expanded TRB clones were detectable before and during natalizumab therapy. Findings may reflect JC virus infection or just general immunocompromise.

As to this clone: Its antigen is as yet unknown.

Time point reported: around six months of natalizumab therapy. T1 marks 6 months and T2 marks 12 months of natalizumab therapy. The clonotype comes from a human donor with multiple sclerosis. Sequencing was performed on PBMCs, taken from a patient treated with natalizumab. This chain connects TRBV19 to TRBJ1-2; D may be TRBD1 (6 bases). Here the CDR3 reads CASSISSGGAYGYTF. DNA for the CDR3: TGTGCCAGTAGTATATCTTCCGGGGGCGCCTATGGCTACACCTTC.